A single sample gave rise to the 21 T cell receptor beta chains below, sequenced in a study of blood T cell repertoires in COVID-19. Some clones are missing from TCRdb's copy, which holds only in-frame ones; the method was immunoSEQ multiplex PCR. There are 90,000 to 120,000 clones in the sample; roughly four fifths occur only once, and about 4.8% lies in the top ten. Sequencing was carried out using peripheral blood. These receptor sequences come from a man in his 60s with acute or convalescent COVID-19.

The chain uses TRBV28 and TRBJ1-2; TRBD1 aligns across 12 bases. Germline CDR1 and CDR2: MDHEN and SYDVKM. The CDR3 is made up of 17 amino acids. V dropped 6 bases and J dropped 4; count of bases not matched to a gene: 12. In DNA, the CDR3 is TGTGCCAGCAGCTCTCCCGGGACAGGGGGCCTGAGCTATGGCTACACCTTC. Translation gives CASSSPGTGGLSYGYTF.

The rearrangement uses TRBV10-3 and TRBJ2-7; weak D call: TRBD1 (6 bases). V lost 5 bases and J lost 3, with 14 bases in between. The germline gives CDR1 ENHRY, CDR2 SYGVKD. This CDR3 spans 14 amino acids. The CDR3 region is CAISNLGQRYEQYF. The DNA for the CDR3 is TGTGCCATCAGTAACCTGGGACAACGCTACGAGCAGTACTTC.

Note on this clone: Other DNA sequences from this sample encode an identical CDR3 as well. This chain joins TRBV19 and TRBJ2-3; D remains ambiguous. V lost 1 base, J lost 3 bases, and 5 bases lay in between. This CDR3 has 13 residues. Germline CDR1 and CDR2: LNHDA and SQIVND (reference sequence). The CDR3 is CASSIVRTDTQYF. Here the CDR3 DNA reads TGTGCCAGTAGTATAGTGAGGACAGATACGCAGTATTTT.

The chain carries TRBV5-1 and TRBJ2-1; D is perhaps TRBD2 (5 bases). Germline V lookup: CDR1 SGHRS, CDR2 YFSETQ. CDR3 length: 16 amino acids. V dropped 0 bases and J dropped 0 bases, with 10 bases sitting between them. CDR3 residues: CASSLVALSSYNEQFF. Written as DNA, the CDR3 is TGCGCCAGCAGCTTGGTAGCGCTCAGCTCCTACAATGAGCAGTTCTTC.

The chain is built from TRBV9 and TRBJ2-7, with D possibly TRBD2 on 5 matching bases. Germline V gene lookup returns CDR1 SGDLS and CDR2 YYNGEE. V gave up 0 bases and J gave up 5 bases, with 18 bases separating them. The length of the CDR3 is 16 residues. As DNA, the CDR3 is TGTGCCAGCAGCGTAGGGGAGATTTGGTACTCAGACGAGCAGTACTTC. This sequence encodes CASSVGEIWYSDEQYF.

There are a few counts of this clone. This chain links TRBV7-8 with TRBJ1-4, with a weak D call TRBD1 (5 bases). Germline V gene data show CDR1 as SGHVS and CDR2 as FQNEAQ. Trimming removed 5 bases from V and 7 bases from J, with 14 bases in between. The length of the CDR3 is 14 residues. The CDR3 DNA sequence: TGTGCCAGCAGCCTACAGGCTTGGGGTGAAAAACTGTTTTTT. Protein product: CASSLQAWGEKLFF.

A few counts support this clone. The V gene is TRBV7-3, the J gene TRBJ2-4, with TRBD2 matching over 7 bases. CDR3 length equals 13 residues. V gave up 1 base and J gave up 9 bases; unmatched junction bases: 3. Germline CDR1 SGHTA, CDR2 FQGTGA. CDR3 DNA: TGTGCCAGCAGCTTAAAGAGGGAGGGCATTCAGTACTTC. It specifies CASSLKREGIQYF.

CDR3 loop: CASSPQPVQGAVGYTF. CDR3 DNA sequence: TGCGCCAGCTCACCTCAACCCGTCCAGGGGGCGGTTGGCTACACCTTC. The rearrangement joins TRBV5-1 to TRBJ1-2, with 8 bases aligning to TRBD1. The CDR3 spans 16 residues. CDR1 SGHRS and CDR2 YFSETQ come from the germline V gene. Losses at the gene ends were 7 bases for V and 7 bases for J; bases not matched to a gene: 18.

This sequence joins TRBV3-1 (or the pseudogene TRBV3-2) and TRBJ1-1; 8 bases map to TRBD1. The CDR3 is 17 residues long. The germline V gene encodes CDR1 LGHDT and CDR2 YNNKEL (reference sequence). Trimming removed 4 bases from V and 1 base from J; junction bases left unmatched: 11. The CDR3 nucleotides read TGTGCCAGCAGCCGAGGACAGGGTGGGGTAGGGAACACTGAAGCTTTCTTT. It yields the protein CASSRGQGGVGNTEAFF.

The chain has TRBV7-2 and TRBJ2-7; 7 bases map to TRBD1. Germline lookup yields CDR1 SGHTA and CDR2 FQGNSA. CDR3 length: 16 amino acids. The J segment lost 5 bases and the V segment lost 3 bases, leaving 13 bases of the junction unmatched. Written as DNA, the CDR3 is TGTGCCAGCAGCTTCCGATTGACAGGGAAGGCCCACGAGCAGTACTTC. As protein: CASSFRLTGKAHEQYF.

J is TRBJ1-5 and V is TRBV6-5; D remains unclear. Germline CDR1 and CDR2: MNHEY and SVGAGI. The CDR3 totals 15 residues. Trimming took 6 bases from V and 0 from J, leaving 12 bases between them. CDR3 sequence reads: CASSLRGYSNQPQHF. The CDR3 nucleotides read TGTGCCAGCAGCCTCCGGGGATATAGCAATCAGCCCCAGCATTTT.

This rearrangement joins TRBV6-2 or TRBV6-3 to TRBJ2-1; TRBD1 matches 9 bases. Germline assignment: CDR1 MNHEY and CDR2 SVGEGT. The length of the CDR3 is 19 residues. Trimming at V came to 5 bases and at J to 0 bases, leaving 14 bases not matched to a gene. CDR3 bases: TGTGCCAGCAGTACCCCACCCGGCACAGGGGGCGCCTCCTACAATGAGCAGTTCTTC. Protein sequence: CASSTPPGTGGASYNEQFF.

CDR3 sequence reads: CASSNRTSGLEQYF. CDR3 DNA: TGCGCCAGCAGCAACCGGACTAGCGGACTCGAGCAGTACTTC. This chain links TRBV5-1 with TRBJ2-7; 10 bases agree with TRBD2. The germline V gene has CDR1 SGHRS and CDR2 YFSETQ. V dropped 4 bases and J dropped 6; count of bases not matched to a gene: 7. The CDR3 runs 14 residues.

The chain combines TRBV6-5 with TRBJ1-1; D may be TRBD1 (6 bases). Trimming removed 5 bases from V and 0 bases from J, with 10 bases in between. CDR3 length equals 14 residues. Germline assignment: CDR1 MNHEY and CDR2 SVGAGI. CDR3: CASSITGMNTEAFF. CDR3 in DNA: TGTGCCAGCAGTATCACAGGGATGAACACTGAAGCTTTCTTT.

The V call is TRBV3-1 (or the pseudogene TRBV3-2), the J call TRBJ1-4, with D possibly being TRBD1 (6 bases). Germline lookup yields CDR1 LGHDT and CDR2 YNNKEL (reference sequence). The CDR3 is 16 amino acids. Trimming took off 2 bases at V and 8 bases at J, with 18 bases between the two ends. This CDR3 is CASSQRLPRGGEKLFF. The CDR3 DNA follows: TGTGCCAGCAGCCAAAGGCTACCCAGGGGTGGGGAAAAACTGTTTTTT.

The J gene is TRBJ2-1, the V gene TRBV19; D perhaps matches TRBD2 (5 bases). Between the trimmed V and J ends, which lost 10 bases and 0 bases, there was a span of 13 bases. The CDR3 runs 14 residues. Germline CDR1 LNHDA, CDR2 SQIVND (reference sequence). CDR3 in DNA: TGTGCCACGGATCGGGGAAGCTCCTACAATGAGCAGTTCTTC. It codes for CATDRGSSYNEQFF.

This chain links TRBV5-5 with TRBJ1-3, with 7 bases identical to TRBD1. In germline, CDR1 is SGHKS, CDR2 YYEKEE (reference sequence). V dropped 6 bases and J dropped 0; count of bases not matched to a gene: 6. The CDR3 covers 15 residues. CDR3 sequence: CASTQQGYSGNTIYF. The CDR3 nucleotides are TGTGCCAGCACCCAACAGGGGTACTCTGGAAACACCATATATTTT.

The chain links TRBV6-5 to TRBJ2-3; D is perhaps TRBD1 (5 bases). The V end lost 6 bases, the J end lost 4 bases, and 11 bases lay between the germline ends. CDR1 is MNHEY, CDR2 SVGAGI, per germline. CDR3 size: 13 residues. The CDR3 loop reads CASSFETADTQYF. CDR3 sequence (DNA): TGTGCCAGCAGCTTTGAGACAGCAGATACGCAGTATTTT.

The rearrangement uses TRBV19 and TRBJ1-2; no definite D call. CDR3 length equals 13 residues. Germline assignment: CDR1 LNHDA and CDR2 SQIVND (reference sequence). Trimming pared 2 bases from V and 5 bases from J, leaving 9 bases between. CDR3 amino acids: CASSISHHYGYTF. CDR3 DNA sequence: TGTGCCAGTAGTATATCACATCATTATGGCTACACCTTC.

The V gene is TRBV28, the J gene TRBJ1-2; the D gene is possibly TRBD1 (5 bases). Germline CDR1 MDHEN, CDR2 SYDVKM. The CDR3 is 14 residues long. The ends were cut back, 5 bases at V and 5 bases at J, with 15 bases in the middle. CDR3 coding DNA: TGTGCCAGCAGTGAGCAGGGAAAAGGGTATGGCTACACCTTC. It codes for CASSEQGKGYGYTF.

This clone was recorded once. The chain carries TRBV2 and TRBJ1-5, with D possibly matching TRBD1 (6 bases). V was cut by 6 bases and J by 0 bases, with 12 bases left in between. This CDR3 is built from 15 residues. Germline V lookup: CDR1 SNHLY, CDR2 FYNNEI. The CDR3 DNA reads TGTGCCAGCAGGGGTGACAGGTATAGCAATCAGCCCCAGCATTTT. Translating gives CASRGDRYSNQPQHF.